Listed below are T cell receptor beta chains from one sample, sequenced in a study of response to subunit inactivated influenza vaccine. Each CDR3 protein is one row after TCRdb ran MiXCR on the RT-PCR reads. The repertoire consists of about 570,000 distinct CDR3 sequences, with roughly 12% occurring once and the leading ten covering approximately 11%. This sample was shared with a second study, whose subject was T cells expressing NK-cell markers.

Sequencing used PBMCs from blood, obtained on the day of vaccination. The receptors shown here come from a man in his fifties who received an inactivated influenza vaccine. The CDR3 runs from the conserved cysteine through the conserved F or W. Fields, in order: clone size, D gene, J gene, V gene, CDR3 DNA, CDR3 protein. The D gene is left open where the match is weak. The size field is filled for only some rows; it gives once, few, many or a size class.

clone_size: -; d_call: TRBD1; j_call: TRBJ1-1; v_call: TRBV20-1; cdr3_nt: TGCAGTGCTCAGGCAGGGGGAATGAACACTGAAGCTTTCTTT; cdr3_aa: CSAQAGGMNTEAFF
clone_size: -; d_call: -; j_call: TRBJ1-6; v_call: TRBV3-1; cdr3_nt: TGTGCCAGCAGCCAAGTAAGAAATTCACCCCTCCACTTT; cdr3_aa: CASSQVRNSPLHF
clone_size: -; d_call: TRBD1; j_call: TRBJ2-7; v_call: TRBV12-3/TRBV12-4; cdr3_nt: TGTGCCAGCAGTAAGACAGGGGTCGAGCAGTACTTC; cdr3_aa: CASSKTGVEQYF
clone_size: -; d_call: TRBD1; j_call: TRBJ2-5; v_call: TRBV5-6; cdr3_nt: TGTGCCAGCAGCTTGTACGGACAGGGTACAGAGACCCAGTACTTC; cdr3_aa: CASSLYGQGTETQYF
clone_size: many; d_call: -; j_call: TRBJ1-2; v_call: TRBV11-2; cdr3_nt: TGTGCCAGCAGCTTAGCAGGGAATGGCTACACCTTC; cdr3_aa: CASSLAGNGYTF
clone_size: -; d_call: -; j_call: TRBJ2-4; v_call: TRBV5-8; cdr3_nt: TGTGCCAGCAACCGGGTGGGGGGTGCTGAGTACATTCAGTACTTC; cdr3_aa: CASNRVGGAEYIQYF
clone_size: many; d_call: TRBD1; j_call: TRBJ1-1; v_call: TRBV5-1; cdr3_nt: TGCGCCAGCAACCGGGACAGCCCGAACACTGAAGCTTTCTTT; cdr3_aa: CASNRDSPNTEAFF
clone_size: -; d_call: -; j_call: TRBJ1-1; v_call: TRBV20-1; cdr3_nt: TGCAGTGCTAGAGGGACCCTGACCTTTAACACTGAAGCTTTCTTT; cdr3_aa: CSARGTLTFNTEAFF
clone_size: -; d_call: -; j_call: TRBJ2-1; v_call: TRBV29-1; cdr3_nt: TGCAGCGTTGGAGGGTCCTATGAGCAGTTCTTC; cdr3_aa: CSVGGSYEQFF
clone_size: few; d_call: -; j_call: TRBJ2-7; v_call: TRBV30; cdr3_nt: TGTGCCTGGAGGGGGAGCTCCTACGAGCAGTACTTC; cdr3_aa: CAWRGSSYEQYF
clone_size: -; d_call: TRBD2; j_call: TRBJ2-1; v_call: TRBV15; cdr3_nt: TGTGCCACCAGCGTATTCCCGCGGGAGGTCTACAATGAGCAGTTCTTC; cdr3_aa: CATSVFPREVYNEQFF
clone_size: few; d_call: TRBD2; j_call: TRBJ2-1; v_call: TRBV27; cdr3_nt: TGTGCCAGCAGTTTACTTCTAGCGGGAGATCCCGATGAGCAGTTCTTC; cdr3_aa: CASSLLLAGDPDEQFF